This TCR beta chain was identified in a study of response to subunit inactivated influenza vaccine (dated by TCRdb to the late 2010s). For the study in its entirety: Deep quantitative profiling of the T cell receptor repertoire was used in the study to follow responses to a trivalent subunit inactivated influenza vaccine.

What the study reported, not specific to this receptor: The authors suggested that each seasonal influenza vaccination may recruit only a limited number of new T cells.

This clonotype has a count of ten or more. The clone's antigen remains unknown. Per-base qualities were not stored, and no clone one base away is much larger. The method was RT-PCR. The instrument was an Illumina HiSeq 2500. In TCRdb, the public reads were trimmed at Q25 with fastp and aligned with MiXCR, with productive beta chains retained. Identical CDR3 protein sequences are pooled into one entry, listed with their most common genes and DNA. For this sample the table gives about 540,000 distinct CDR3 sequences, of which approximately 22% were detected only once. The ten top clones hold about 3% of the sample. These data also featured in a second study, about T cells expressing NK-cell markers. That second report states: 5'RACE template switching, by which a universal primer site and unique molecular identifiers were added, was used to make TCR beta cDNA libraries. About 8 donors provided sorted CD3+CD56+NKG2C+, CD3+CD56+NKG2C- and CD3+CD56-NKG2C+ T-cell subsets, whose TCR beta-chain repertoires were profiled. Of the eight sequenced donors, seven were found to be HCMV-seropositive and one was found to be HCMV-seronegative. In several experiments an anti-gammadeltaTCR antibody was added to restrict sorting to alphabetaTCR-expressing T cells. For several donors, the dominant CD3+CD56+NKG2C+ clonotypes were among the top 10 CD8+ clonotypes and accounted for about 1.0-7.5% of CD8+ T cells. Those dominant clonotypes were again the most abundant among CD3+CD56-NKG2C+ cells in a few donors, at about 28.3-65%. Whether the expanded NKG2C-expressing T cell clones were specific for HCMV antigens remained unclear. Randomly selected healthy volunteers, three men and five women, were used as the eight sequenced donors. To determine HCMV serostatus, a commercial ELISA kit was used to detect HCMV-specific IgG in serum. Ficoll density gradient centrifugation was used to isolate peripheral blood mononuclear cells from blood. CD4+ and CD8+ T cells were isolated from PBMC by magnetic immunoseparation with Miltenyi isolation kits. cDNA synthesis was primed from the TCR beta constant segment, followed by two successive PCR amplification steps. The libraries were sequenced on Illumina HiSeq 2000/2500, MiSeq or NextSeq, producing 2 x 150 bp reads. MIGEC was used to demultiplex reads and group the reads by UMI, and MiTCR was used to assemble and quantify clonotypes. To exclude erroneous sequences, any TCR cDNA sequence not supported by at least two reads was discarded. The tcR package was used for downstream repertoire analysis, and clonotypes were matched between fractions using CDR3 nucleotide sequence together with V segment. VDJmatch was used to annotate antigen specificity against VDJdb, with one amino acid substitution in CDR3 allowed.

The input for sequencing was CD4+ T cells sorted from PBMCs, taken 11 to 12 days after vaccination. The sequence came from a man aged 50-59 years who received an inactivated influenza vaccine. Donor details come from another sample of the same person, matched by shared clones.

At the DNA level, the sequence is TGTGCCAGCAGCTTAGCCACTGGACAGGGTCGGACTGAAGCTTTCTTT. Its coded protein is CASSLATGQGRTEAFF. The sequence is built from TRBV7-9 and TRBJ1-1; the central 8 bases match TRBD1. Reading the germline V gene (reference sequence) gives CDR1 SEHNR and CDR2 FQNEAQ. Counted from cysteine to phenylalanine, this CDR3 has 16 amino acids. Only the CDR3 region is kept as DNA, spanning 48 bases read in frame from base 1. Trimming removed 0 bases from V and 5 bases from J; the gene matches leave 8 bases unexplained.